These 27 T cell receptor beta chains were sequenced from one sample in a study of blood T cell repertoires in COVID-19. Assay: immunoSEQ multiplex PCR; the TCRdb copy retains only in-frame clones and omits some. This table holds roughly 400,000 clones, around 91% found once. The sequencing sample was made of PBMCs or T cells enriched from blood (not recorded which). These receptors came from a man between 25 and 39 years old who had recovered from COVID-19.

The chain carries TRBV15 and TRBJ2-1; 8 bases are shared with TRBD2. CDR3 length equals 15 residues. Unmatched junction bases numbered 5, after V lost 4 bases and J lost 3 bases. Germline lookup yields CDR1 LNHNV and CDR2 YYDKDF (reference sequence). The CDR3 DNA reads TGTGCCACCAGCAAAGGACTAGCAGGCTACAATGAGCAGTTCTTC. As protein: CATSKGLAGYNEQFF.

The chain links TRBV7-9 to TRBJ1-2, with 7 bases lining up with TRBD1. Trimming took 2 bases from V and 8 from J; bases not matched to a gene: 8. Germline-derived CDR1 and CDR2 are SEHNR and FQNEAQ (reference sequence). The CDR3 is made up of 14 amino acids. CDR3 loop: CASSLSDRVFGYTF. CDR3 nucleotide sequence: TGTGCCAGCAGCTTATCCGACAGGGTCTTCGGCTACACCTTC. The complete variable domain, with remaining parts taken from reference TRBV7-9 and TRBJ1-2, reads DTGVSQNPRHKITKRGQNVTFRCDPISEHNRLYWYRQTLGQGPEFLTYFQNEAQLEKSRLLSDRFSAERPKGSFSTLEIQRTEQGDSAMYLCASSLSDRVFGYTFGSGTRLTVV.

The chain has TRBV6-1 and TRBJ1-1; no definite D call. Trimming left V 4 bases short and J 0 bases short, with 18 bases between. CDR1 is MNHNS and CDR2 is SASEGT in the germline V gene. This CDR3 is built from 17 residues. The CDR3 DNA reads TGTGCCAGCAGTGGACTCTTAGGCGTGTCCATGAACACTGAAGCTTTCTTT. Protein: CASSGLLGVSMNTEAFF.

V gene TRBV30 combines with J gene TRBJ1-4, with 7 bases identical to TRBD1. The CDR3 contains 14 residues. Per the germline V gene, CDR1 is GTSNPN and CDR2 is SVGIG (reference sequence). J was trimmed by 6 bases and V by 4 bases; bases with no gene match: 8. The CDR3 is CAWNRQGGDEKLFF. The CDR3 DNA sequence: TGTGCCTGGAATCGACAGGGTGGAGATGAAAAACTGTTTTTT.

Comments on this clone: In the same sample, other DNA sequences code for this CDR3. Here the CDR3 reads CASSLKGNQPQHF. CDR3 nucleotide sequence: TGTGCCAGCAGTTTGAAGGGGAATCAGCCCCAGCATTTT. The chain uses TRBV12-3 or TRBV12-4 and TRBJ1-5; TRBD1 is a possible D gene (5 bases). V was shortened by 3 bases and J by 4 bases, with 7 bases between the two germline ends. CDR3 length: 13 amino acids.

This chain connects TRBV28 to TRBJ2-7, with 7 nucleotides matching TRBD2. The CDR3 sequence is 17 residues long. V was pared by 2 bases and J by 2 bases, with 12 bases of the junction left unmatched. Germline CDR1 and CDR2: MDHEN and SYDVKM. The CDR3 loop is CASSLDSFAGDTYEQYF. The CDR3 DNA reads TGTGCCAGCAGTTTAGACTCGTTCGCGGGAGATACCTACGAGCAGTACTTC.

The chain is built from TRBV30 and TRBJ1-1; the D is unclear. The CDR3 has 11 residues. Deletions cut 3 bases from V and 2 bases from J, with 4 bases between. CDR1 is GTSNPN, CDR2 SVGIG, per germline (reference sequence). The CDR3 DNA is TGTGCCTGGAGGGCCAACACTGAAGCTTTCTTT. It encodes CAWRANTEAFF.

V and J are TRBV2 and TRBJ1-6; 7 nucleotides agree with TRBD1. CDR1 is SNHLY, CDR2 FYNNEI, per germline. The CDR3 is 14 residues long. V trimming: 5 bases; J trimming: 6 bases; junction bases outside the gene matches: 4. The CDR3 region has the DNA TGTGCCAGCAGTTTACAGGGGATTAATTCACCCCTCCACTTT. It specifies CASSLQGINSPLHF.

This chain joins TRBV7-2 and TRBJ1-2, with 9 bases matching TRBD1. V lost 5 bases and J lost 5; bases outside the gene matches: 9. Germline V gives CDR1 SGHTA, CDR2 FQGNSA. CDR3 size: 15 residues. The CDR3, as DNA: TGTGCCAGCAGCCCGTGGACAGGGGAAGGATATGGCTACACCTTC. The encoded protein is CASSPWTGEGYGYTF.

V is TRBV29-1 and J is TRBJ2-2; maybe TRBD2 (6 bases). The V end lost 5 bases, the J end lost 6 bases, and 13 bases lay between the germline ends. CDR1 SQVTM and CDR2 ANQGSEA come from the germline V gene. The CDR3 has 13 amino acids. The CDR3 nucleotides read TGCAGCGTTTTCTTTCCTAGCGCCGGGGAGCTGTTTTTT. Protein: CSVFFPSAGELFF.

The CDR3 nucleotides read TGTGCCACCAGTCGTACAGAGATAACTAATGAAAAACTGTTTTTT. This encodes CATSRTEITNEKLFF. The gene calls are TRBV15 and TRBJ1-4; D unresolved. V lost 6 bases and J 1 base, leaving 12 bases between the germline ends. There are 15 residues in the CDR3. CDR1 and CDR2 (germline): LNHNV, YYDKDF (reference sequence).

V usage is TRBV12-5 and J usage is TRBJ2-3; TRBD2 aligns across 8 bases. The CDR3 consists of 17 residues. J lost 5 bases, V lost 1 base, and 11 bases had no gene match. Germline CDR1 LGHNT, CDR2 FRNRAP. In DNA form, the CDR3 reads TGTGCTAGTGGTTTGGGCAGTGTGGTCCGGGGGGGAGATACGCAGTATTTT. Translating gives CASGLGSVVRGGDTQYF.

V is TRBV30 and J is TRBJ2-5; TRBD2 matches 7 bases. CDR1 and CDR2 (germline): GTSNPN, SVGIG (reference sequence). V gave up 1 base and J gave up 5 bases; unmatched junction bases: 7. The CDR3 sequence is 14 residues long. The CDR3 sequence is CAWSEGGSRETQYF. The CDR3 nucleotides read TGTGCCTGGAGTGAGGGCGGGAGTAGGGAGACCCAGTACTTC.

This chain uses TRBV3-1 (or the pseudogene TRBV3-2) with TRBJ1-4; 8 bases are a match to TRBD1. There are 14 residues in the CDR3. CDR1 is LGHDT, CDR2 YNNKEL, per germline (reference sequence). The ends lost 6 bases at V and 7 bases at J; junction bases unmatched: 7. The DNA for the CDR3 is TGTGCCAGCAGTTACGCAGGGGGCATTGAAAAACTGTTTTTT. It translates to CASSYAGGIEKLFF.

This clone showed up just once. For the CDR3, the DNA is TGTGCCAGCAGCTTAGATGCGGTCGGGGGAAATGGCTACACCTTC. This translates into CASSLDAVGGNGYTF. The chain employs TRBV7-9 and TRBJ1-2, with D tentatively TRBD1 (5 bases). The CDR3 is 15 amino acids. Germline V gene sequence: CDR1 SEHNR, CDR2 FQNEAQ (reference sequence). Trimming took off 1 base at V and 6 bases at J, with 15 bases between the two ends.

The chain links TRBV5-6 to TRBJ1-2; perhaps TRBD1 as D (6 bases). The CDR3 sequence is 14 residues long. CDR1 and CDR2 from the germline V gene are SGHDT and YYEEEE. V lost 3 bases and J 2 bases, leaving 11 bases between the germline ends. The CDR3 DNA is TGTGCCAGCAGCTCCGGACAGAAAAACTATGGCTACACCTTC. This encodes CASSSGQKNYGYTF.

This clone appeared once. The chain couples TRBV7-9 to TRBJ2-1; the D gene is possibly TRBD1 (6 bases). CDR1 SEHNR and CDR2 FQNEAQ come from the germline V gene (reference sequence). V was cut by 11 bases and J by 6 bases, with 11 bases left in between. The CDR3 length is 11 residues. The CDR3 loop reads CAGQGSNEQFF. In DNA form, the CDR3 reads TGTGCCGGCCAGGGGAGCAATGAGCAGTTCTTC.

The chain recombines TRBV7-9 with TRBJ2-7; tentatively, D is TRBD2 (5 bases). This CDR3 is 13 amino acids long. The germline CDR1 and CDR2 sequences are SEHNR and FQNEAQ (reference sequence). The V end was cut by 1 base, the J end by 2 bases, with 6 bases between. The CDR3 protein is CASSLVGTYEQYF. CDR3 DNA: TGTGCCAGCAGCTTAGTCGGGACCTACGAGCAGTACTTC. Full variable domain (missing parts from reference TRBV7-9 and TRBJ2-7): DTGVSQNPRHKITKRGQNVTFRCDPISEHNRLYWYRQTLGQGPEFLTYFQNEAQLEKSRLLSDRFSAERPKGSFSTLEIQRTEQGDSAMYLCASSLVGTYEQYFGPGTRLTVT.

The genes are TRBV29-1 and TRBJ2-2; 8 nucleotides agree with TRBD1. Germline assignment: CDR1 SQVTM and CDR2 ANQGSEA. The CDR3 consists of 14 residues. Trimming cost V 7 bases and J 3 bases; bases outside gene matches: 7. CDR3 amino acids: CSAQEQGDTGELFF. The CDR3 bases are TGCAGCGCTCAGGAACAGGGGGACACCGGGGAGCTGTTTTTT.

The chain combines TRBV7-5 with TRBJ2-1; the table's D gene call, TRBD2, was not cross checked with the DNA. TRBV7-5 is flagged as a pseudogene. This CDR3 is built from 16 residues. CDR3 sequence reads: CVRSSGGLISYNEQFF. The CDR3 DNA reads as TGTGTCAGAAGTTCCGGCGGACTCATCTCCTACAATGAGCAGTTCTTC.

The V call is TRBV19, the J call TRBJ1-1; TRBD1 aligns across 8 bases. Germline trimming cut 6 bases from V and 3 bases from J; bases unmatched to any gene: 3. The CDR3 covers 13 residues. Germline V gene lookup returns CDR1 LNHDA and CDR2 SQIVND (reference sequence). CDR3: CASRKQGDTEAFF. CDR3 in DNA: TGTGCCAGTAGAAAACAGGGGGACACTGAAGCTTTCTTT.

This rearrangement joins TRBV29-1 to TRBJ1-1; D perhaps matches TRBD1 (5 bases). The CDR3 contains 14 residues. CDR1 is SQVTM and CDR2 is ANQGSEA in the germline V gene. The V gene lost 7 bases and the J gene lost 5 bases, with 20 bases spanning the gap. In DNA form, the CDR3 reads TGCAGCGGGGGAGGGGCCAGGGAAACGACTGAAGCTTTCTTT. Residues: CSGGGARETTEAFF.

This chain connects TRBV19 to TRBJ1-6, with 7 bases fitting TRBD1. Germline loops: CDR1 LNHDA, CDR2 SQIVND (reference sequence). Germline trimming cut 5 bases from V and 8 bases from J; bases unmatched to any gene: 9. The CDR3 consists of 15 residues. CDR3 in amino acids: CASSPLTGVDSPLHF. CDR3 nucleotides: TGTGCCAGTAGTCCCCTCACAGGGGTCGATTCACCCCTCCACTTT.

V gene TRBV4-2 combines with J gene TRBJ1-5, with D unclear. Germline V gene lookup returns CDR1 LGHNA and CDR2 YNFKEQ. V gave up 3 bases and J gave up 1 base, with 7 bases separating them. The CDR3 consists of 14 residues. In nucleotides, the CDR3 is TGTGCCAGCAGCCATACGGAGAGCAATCAGCCCCAGCATTTT. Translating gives CASSHTESNQPQHF.

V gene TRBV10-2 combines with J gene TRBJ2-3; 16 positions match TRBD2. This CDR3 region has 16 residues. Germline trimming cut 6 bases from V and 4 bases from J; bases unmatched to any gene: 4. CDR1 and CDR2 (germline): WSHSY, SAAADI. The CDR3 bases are TGCGCCAGCAGGGGGACTAGCGGGAGGGCCCCAGATACGCAGTATTTT. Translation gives CASRGTSGRAPDTQYF.

In nucleotides, the CDR3 is TGCGCCAGCAGCATAACGTCGGGTGAAAAACTGTTTTTT. Its protein product is CASSITSGEKLFF. The rearrangement joins TRBV5-1 to TRBJ1-4; D is ambiguous. The CDR3 contains 13 residues. Germline CDR1 is SGHRS and CDR2 is YFSETQ. V lost 4 bases to trimming and J lost 7 bases, with 11 bases between them.

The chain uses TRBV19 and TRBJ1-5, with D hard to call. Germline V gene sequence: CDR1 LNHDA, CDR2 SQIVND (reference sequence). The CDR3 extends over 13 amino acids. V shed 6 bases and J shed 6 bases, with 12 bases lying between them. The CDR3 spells CASRLIAGQPQHF. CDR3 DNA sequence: TGTGCCAGTAGACTTATAGCCGGTCAGCCCCAGCATTTT. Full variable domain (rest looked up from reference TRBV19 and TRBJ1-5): DGGITQSPKYLFRKEGQNVTLSCEQNLNHDAMYWYRQDPGQGLRLIYYSQIVNDFQKGDIAEGYSVSREKKESFPLTVTSAQKNPTAFYLCASRLIAGQPQHFGDGTRLSIL.